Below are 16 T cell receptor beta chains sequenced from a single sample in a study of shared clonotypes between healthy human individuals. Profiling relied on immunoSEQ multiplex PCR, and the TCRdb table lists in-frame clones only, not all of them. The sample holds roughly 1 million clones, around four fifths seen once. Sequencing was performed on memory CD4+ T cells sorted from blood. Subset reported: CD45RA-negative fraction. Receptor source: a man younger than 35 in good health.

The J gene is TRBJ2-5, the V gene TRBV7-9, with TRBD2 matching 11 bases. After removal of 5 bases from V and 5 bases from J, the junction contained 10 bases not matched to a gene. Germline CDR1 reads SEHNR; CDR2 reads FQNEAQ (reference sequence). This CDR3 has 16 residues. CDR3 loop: CASSNRLAGSLETQYF. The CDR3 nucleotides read TGTGCCAGCAGCAACCGACTAGCGGGAAGTTTGGAGACCCAGTACTTC.

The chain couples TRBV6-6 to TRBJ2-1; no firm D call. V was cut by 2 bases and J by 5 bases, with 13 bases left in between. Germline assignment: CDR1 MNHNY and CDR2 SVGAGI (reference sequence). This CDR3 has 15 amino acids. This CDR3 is CASSYTLMENNEQFF. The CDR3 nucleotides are TGTGCCAGCAGTTACACCCTTATGGAGAACAATGAGCAGTTCTTC.

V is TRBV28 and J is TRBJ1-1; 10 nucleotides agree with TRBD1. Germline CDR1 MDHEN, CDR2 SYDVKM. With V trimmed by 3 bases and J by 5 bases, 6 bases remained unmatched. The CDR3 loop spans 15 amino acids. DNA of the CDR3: TGTGCCAGCAGTTTTCCGGGACAGGGGAGAACTGAAGCTTTCTTT. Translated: CASSFPGQGRTEAFF.

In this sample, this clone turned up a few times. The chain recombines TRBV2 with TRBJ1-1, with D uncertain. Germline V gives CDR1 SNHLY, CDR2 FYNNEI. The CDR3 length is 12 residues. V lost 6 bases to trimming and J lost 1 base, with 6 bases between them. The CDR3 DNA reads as TGTGCCAGCAGAACAGAGAACACTGAAGCTTTCTTT. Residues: CASRTENTEAFF. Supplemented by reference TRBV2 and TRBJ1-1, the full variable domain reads EPEVTQTPSHQVTQMGQEVILRCVPISNHLYFYWYRQILGQKVEFLVSFYNNEISEKSEIFDDQFSVERPDGSNFTLKIRSTKLEDSAMYFCASRTENTEAFFGQGTRLTVV.

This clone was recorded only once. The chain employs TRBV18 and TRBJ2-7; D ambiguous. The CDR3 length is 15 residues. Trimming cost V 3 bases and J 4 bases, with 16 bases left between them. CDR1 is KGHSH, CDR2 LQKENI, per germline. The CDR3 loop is CASSPESRAKYEQYF. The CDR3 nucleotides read TGTGCCAGCTCACCCGAGAGTCGGGCGAAATACGAGCAGTACTTC.

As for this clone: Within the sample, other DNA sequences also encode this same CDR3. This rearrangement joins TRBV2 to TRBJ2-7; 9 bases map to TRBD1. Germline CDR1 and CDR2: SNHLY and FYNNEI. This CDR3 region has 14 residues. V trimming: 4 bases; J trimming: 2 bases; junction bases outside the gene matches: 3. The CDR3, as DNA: TGTGCCAGCAGTGCAGGACAGGGGCCCTACGAGCAGTACTTC. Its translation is CASSAGQGPYEQYF.

As DNA, the CDR3 is TGTGCCAGCAGTTCACAGACTAGCGGGGGTCCCTCGACAGAGACCCAGTACTTC. Translation: CASSSQTSGGPSTETQYF. V is TRBV28 and J is TRBJ2-5; TRBD2 matches 12 bases. V gave up 4 bases and J gave up 4 bases; unmatched junction bases: 13. Germline loops: CDR1 MDHEN, CDR2 SYDVKM. CDR3 length: 18 residues.

This chain's CDR3 is CASSLSQNYNEQFF. For the CDR3, the DNA is TGTGCCAGCAGCTTAAGCCAGAACTACAATGAGCAGTTCTTC. The chain is built from TRBV11-2 and TRBJ2-1; D ambiguous. The V gene lost 2 bases and the J gene lost 3 bases, with 8 bases spanning the gap. This CDR3 is 14 amino acids long. Germline V gene data show CDR1 as SGHAT and CDR2 as FQNNGV.

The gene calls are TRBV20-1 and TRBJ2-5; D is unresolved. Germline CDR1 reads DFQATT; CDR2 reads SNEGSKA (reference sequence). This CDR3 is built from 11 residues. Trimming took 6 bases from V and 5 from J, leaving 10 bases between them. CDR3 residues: CSALAVETQYF. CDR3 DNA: TGCAGTGCCTTAGCTGTGGAGACCCAGTACTTC.

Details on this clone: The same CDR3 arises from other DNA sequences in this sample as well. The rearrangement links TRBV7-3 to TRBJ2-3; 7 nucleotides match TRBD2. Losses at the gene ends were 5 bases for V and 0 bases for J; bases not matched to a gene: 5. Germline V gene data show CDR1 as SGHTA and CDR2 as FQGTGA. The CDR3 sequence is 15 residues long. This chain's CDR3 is CASSPSGGSTDTQYF. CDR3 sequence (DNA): TGTGCCAGCAGCCCGTCGGGGGGTAGCACAGATACGCAGTATTTT.

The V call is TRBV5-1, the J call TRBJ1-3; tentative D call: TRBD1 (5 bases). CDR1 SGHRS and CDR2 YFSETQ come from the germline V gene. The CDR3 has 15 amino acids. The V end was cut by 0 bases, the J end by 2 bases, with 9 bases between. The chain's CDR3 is CASSLGGRAGNTIYF. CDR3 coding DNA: TGCGCCAGCAGCTTGGGCGGCAGGGCTGGAAACACCATATATTTT.

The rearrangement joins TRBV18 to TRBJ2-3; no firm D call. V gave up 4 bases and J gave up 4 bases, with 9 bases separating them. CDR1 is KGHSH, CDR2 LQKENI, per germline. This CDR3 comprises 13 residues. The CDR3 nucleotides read TGTGCCAGCTCACTGGGAATCGCAGATACGCAGTATTTT. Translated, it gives CASSLGIADTQYF.

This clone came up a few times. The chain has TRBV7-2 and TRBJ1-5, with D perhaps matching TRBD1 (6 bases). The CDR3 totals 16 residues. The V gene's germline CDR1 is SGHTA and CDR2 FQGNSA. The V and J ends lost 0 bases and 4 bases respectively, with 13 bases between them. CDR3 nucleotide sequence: TGTGCCAGCAGCTTAGCGGGGGCAGGGCTTAATCAGCCCCAGCATTTT. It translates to CASSLAGAGLNQPQHF. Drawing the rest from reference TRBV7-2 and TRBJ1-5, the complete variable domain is GAGVSQSPSNKVTEKGKDVELRCDPISGHTALYWYRQSLGQGLEFLIYFQGNSAPDKSGLPSDRFSAERTGGSVSTLTIQRTQQEDSAVYLCASSLAGAGLNQPQHFGDGTRLSIL.

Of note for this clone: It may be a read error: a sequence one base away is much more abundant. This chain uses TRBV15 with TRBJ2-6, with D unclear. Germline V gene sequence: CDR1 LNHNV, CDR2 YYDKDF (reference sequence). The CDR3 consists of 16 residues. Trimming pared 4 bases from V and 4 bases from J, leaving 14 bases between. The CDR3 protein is CATSKGSFVGANVLTF. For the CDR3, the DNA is TGTGCCACCAGCAAAGGTTCTTTTGTAGGGGCCAACGTCCTGACTTTC.

CDR3 coding DNA: TGTGCCAGCAGCTTACCGGGCGGGGGCACTGAAGCTTTCTTT. As protein: CASSLPGGGTEAFF. The V and J genes are TRBV5-6 and TRBJ1-1; D might be TRBD1 (5 bases). Germline lookup yields CDR1 SGHDT and CDR2 YYEEEE. Trimming cost V 2 bases and J 4 bases, with 12 bases left between them. The length of the CDR3 is 14 residues.

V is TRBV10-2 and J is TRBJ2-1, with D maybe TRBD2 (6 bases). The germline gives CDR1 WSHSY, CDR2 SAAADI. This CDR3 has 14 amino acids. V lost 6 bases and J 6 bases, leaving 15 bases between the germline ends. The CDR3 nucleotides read TGCGCCAGCAGGCGGTACGGGGGATTCAATGAGCAGTTCTTC. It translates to CASRRYGGFNEQFF.